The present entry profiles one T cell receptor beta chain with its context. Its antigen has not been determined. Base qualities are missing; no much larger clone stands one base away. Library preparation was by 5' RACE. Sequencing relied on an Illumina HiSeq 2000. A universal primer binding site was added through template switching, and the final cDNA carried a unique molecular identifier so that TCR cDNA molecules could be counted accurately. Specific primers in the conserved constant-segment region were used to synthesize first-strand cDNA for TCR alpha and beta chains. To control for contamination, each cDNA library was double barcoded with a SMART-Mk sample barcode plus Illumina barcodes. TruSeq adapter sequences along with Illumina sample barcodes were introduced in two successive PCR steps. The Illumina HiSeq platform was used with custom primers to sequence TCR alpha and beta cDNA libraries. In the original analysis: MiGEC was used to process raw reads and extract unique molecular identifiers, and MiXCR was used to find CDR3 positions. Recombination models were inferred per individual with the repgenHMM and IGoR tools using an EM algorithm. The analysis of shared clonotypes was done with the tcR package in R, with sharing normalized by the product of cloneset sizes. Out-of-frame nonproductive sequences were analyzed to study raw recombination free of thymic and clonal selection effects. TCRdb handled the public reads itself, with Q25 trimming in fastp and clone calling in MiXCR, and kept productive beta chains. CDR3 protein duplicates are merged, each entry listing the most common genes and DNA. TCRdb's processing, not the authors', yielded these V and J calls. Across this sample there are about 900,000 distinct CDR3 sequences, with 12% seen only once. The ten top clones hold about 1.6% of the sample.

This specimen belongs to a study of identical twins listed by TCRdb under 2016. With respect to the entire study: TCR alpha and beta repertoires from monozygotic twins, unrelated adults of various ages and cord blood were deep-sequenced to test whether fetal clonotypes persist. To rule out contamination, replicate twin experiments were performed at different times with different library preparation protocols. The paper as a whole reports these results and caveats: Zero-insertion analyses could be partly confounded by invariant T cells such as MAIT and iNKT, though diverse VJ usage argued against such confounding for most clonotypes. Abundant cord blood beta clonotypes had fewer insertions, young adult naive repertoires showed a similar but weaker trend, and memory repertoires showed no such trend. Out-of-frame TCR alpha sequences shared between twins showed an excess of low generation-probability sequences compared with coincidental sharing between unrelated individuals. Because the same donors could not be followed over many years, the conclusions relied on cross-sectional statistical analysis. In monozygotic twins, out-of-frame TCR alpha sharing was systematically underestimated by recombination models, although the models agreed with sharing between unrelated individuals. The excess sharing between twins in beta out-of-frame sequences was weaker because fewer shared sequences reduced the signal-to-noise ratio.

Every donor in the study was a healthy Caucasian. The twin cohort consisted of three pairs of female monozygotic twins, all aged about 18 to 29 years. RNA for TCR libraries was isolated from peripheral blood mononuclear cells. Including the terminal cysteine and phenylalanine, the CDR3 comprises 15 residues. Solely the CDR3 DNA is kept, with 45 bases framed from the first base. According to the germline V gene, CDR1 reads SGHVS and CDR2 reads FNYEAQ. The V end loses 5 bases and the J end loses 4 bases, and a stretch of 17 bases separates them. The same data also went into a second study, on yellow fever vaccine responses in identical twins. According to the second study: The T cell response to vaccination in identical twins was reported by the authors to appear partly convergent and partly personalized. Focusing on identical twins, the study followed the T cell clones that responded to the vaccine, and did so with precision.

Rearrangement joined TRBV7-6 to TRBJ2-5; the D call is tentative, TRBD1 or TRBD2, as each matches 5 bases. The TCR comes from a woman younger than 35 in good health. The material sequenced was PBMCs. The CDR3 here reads CASSRGVRGIETQYF. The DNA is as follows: TGTGCCAGCAGCCGAGGGGTCCGCGGAATAGAGACCCAGTACTTC.